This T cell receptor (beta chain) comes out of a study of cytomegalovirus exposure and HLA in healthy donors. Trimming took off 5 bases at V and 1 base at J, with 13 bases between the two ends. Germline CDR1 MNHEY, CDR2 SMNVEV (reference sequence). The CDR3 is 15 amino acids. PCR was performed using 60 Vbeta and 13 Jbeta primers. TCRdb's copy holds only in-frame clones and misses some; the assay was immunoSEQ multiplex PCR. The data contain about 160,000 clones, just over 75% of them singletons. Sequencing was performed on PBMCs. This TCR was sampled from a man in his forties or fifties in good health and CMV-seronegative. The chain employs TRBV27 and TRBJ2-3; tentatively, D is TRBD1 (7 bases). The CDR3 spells CASSPDREGTDTQYF. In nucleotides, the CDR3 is TGTGCCAGCAGTCCCGACAGGGAGGGCACAGATACGCAGTATTTT.